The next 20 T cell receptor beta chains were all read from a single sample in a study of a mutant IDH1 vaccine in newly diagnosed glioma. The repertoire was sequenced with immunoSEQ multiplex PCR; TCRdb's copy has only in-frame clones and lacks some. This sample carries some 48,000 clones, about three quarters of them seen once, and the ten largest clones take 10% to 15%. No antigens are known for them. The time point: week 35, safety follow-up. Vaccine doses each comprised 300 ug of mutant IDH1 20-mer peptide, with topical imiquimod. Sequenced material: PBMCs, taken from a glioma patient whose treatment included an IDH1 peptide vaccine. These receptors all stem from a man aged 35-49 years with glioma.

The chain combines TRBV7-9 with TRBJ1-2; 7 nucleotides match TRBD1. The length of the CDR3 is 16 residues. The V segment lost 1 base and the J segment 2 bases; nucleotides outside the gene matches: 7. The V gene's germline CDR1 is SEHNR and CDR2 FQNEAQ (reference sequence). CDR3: CASSLEFPGQNYGYTF. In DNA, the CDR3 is TGTGCCAGCAGCTTAGAATTTCCGGGACAGAACTATGGCTACACCTTC.

The DNA for the CDR3 is TGTGCCAGTGGGGCCCAAGCAACTAATGAAAAACTGTTTTTT. It codes for CASGAQATNEKLFF. V gene TRBV19 combines with J gene TRBJ1-4; the D gene is possibly TRBD1 (5 bases). The germline V and J ends were trimmed by 8 bases and 0 bases, with 10 bases remaining between them. The germline V gene encodes CDR1 LNHDA and CDR2 SQIVND (reference sequence). The CDR3 has 14 amino acids.

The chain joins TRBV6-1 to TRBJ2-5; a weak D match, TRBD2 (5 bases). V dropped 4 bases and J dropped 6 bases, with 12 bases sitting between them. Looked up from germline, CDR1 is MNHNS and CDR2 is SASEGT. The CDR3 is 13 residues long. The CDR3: CASSGGFGQTQYF. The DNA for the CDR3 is TGTGCCAGCAGTGGAGGGTTCGGTCAGACCCAGTACTTC.

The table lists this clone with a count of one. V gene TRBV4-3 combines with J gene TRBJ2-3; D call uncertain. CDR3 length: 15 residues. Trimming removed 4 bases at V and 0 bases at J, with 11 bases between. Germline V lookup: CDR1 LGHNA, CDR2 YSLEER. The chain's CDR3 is CASSRGGTSTDTQYF. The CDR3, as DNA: TGCGCCAGCAGCCGTGGCGGCACTAGCACAGATACGCAGTATTTT.

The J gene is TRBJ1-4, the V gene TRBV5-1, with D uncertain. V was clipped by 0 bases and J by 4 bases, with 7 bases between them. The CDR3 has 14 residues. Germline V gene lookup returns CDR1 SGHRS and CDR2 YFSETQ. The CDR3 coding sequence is TGCGCCAGCAGCTTGGTTGGGGATAATGAAAAACTGTTTTTT. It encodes CASSLVGDNEKLFF.

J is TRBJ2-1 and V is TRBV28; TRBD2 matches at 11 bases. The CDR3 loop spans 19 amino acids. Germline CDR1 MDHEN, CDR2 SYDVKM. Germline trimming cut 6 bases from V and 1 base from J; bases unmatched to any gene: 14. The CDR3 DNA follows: TGTGCCAGCAGGACTCGGACTAGCGGGTGGCGAAGGTCCTACAATGAGCAGTTCTTC. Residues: CASRTRTSGWRRSYNEQFF.

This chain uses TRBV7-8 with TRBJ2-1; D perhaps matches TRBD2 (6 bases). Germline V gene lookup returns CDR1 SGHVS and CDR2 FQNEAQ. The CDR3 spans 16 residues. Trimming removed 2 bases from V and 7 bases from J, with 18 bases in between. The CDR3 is CASSLSGGRGGNEQFF. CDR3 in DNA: TGTGCCAGCAGCTTAAGCGGCGGCAGAGGAGGGAATGAGCAGTTCTTC.

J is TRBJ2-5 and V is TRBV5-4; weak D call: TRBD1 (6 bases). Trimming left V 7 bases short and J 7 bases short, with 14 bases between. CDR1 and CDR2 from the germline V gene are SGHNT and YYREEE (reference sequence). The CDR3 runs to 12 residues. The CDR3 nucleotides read TGTGCCAGCTCCCCGGACAGTTCGACCCAGTACTTC. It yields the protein CASSPDSSTQYF.

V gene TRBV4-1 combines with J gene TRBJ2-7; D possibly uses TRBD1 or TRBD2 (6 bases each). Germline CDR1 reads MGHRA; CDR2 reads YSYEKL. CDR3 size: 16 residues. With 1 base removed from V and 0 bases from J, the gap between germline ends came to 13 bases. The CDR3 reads CASSQGQGGSSYEQYF. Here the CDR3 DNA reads TGCGCCAGCAGCCAAGGGCAAGGGGGGAGCTCCTACGAGCAGTACTTC.

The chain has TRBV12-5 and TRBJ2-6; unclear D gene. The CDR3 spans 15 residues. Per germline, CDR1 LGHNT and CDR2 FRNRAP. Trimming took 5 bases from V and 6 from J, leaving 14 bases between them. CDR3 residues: CASGLGSMKANVLTF. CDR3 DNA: TGTGCTAGTGGTCTGGGGTCCATGAAGGCCAACGTCCTGACTTTC. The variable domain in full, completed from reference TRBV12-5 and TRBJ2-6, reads DARVTQTPRHKVTEMGQEVTMRCQPILGHNTVFWYRQTMMQGLELLAYFRNRAPLDDSGMPKDRFSAEMPDATLATLKIQPSEPRDSAVYFCASGLGSMKANVLTFGAGSRLTVL.

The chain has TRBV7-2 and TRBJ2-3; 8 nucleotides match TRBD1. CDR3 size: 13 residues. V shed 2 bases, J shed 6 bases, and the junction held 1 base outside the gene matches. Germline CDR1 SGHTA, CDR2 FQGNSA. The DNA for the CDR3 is TGTGCCAGCAGCTTACGGGACAGGGATACGCAGTATTTT. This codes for CASSLRDRDTQYF.

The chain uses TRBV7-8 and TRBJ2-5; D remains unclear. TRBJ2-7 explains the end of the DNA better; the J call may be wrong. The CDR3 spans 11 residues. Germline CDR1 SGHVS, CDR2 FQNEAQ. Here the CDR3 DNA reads TGTGCCAGCAGCTTAAATTACGAGCAGTACTTC. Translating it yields CASSLNYEQYF.

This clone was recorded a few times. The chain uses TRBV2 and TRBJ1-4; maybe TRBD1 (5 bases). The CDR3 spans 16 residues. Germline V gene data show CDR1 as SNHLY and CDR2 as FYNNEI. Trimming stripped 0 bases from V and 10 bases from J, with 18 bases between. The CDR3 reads CASSEALLQGAAKLFF. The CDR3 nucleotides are TGTGCCAGCAGTGAAGCGCTTCTGCAGGGAGCGGCAAAACTGTTTTTT.

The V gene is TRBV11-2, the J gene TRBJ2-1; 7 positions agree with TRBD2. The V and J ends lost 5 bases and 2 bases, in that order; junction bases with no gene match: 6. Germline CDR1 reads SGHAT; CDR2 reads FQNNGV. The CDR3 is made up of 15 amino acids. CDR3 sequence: CASSLSGTPYNEQFF. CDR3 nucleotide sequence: TGTGCCAGCAGCCTAAGCGGGACCCCCTACAATGAGCAGTTCTTC.

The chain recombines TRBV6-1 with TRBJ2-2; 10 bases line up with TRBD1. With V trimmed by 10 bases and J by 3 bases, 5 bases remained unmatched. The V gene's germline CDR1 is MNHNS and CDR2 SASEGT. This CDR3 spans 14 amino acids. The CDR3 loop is CATLDRGDTGELFF. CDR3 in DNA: TGTGCCACCCTGGACAGGGGGGACACCGGGGAGCTGTTTTTT.

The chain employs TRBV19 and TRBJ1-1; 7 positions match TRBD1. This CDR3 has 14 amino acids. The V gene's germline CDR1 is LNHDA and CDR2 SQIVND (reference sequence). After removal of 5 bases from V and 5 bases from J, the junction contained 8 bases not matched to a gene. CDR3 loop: CASSPQGEPTEAFF. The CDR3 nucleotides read TGTGCCAGTAGTCCCCAGGGGGAGCCTACTGAAGCTTTCTTT.

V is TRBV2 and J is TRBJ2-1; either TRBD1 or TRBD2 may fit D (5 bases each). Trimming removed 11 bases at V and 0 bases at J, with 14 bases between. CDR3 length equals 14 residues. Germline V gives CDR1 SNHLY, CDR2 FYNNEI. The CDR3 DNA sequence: TGTGCCTCCAGTTGGGGGAGCTCCTACAATGAGCAGTTCTTC. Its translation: CASSWGSSYNEQFF.

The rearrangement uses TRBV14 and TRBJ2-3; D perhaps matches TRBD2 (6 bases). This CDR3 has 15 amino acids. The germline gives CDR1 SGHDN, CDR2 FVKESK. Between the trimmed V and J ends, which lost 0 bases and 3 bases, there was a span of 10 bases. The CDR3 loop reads CASSQDISGTDTQYF. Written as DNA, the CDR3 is TGTGCCAGCAGCCAAGATATAAGCGGGACAGATACGCAGTATTTT.

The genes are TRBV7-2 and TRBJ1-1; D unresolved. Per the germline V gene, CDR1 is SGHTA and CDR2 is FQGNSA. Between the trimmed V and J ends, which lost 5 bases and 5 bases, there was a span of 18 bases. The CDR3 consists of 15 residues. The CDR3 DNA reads TGTGCCAGCAGCATCATATCACAGCCCCCAACTGAAGCTTTCTTT. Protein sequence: CASSIISQPPTEAFF.

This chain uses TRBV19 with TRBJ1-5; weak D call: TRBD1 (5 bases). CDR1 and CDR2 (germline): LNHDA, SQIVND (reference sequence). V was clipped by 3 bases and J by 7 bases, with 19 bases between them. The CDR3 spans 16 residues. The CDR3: CASSISGGSRWQPQHF. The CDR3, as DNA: TGTGCCAGTAGTATCTCGGGGGGGAGCAGATGGCAGCCCCAGCATTTT.